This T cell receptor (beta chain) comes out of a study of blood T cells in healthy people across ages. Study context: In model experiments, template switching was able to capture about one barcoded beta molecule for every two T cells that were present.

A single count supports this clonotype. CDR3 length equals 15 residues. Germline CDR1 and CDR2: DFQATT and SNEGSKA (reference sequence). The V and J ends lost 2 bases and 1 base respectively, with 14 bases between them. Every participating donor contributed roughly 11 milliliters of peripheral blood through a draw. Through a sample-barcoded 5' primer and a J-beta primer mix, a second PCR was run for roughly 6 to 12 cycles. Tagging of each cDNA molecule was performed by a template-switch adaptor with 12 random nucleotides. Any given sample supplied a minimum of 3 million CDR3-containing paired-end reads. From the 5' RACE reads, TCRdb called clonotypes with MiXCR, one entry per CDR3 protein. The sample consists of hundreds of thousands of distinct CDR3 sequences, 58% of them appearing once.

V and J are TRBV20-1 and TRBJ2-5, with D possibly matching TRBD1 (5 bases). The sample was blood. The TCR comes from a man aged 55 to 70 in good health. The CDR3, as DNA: TGCAGTGCTAGAAAGCCCCAGGGAAGCCAAGAGACCCAGTACTTC. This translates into CSARKPQGSQETQYF.